This T cell receptor (beta chain) comes out of a study of identifying expanded T cells in peripheral blood. Study outcomes and limitations: Two-week clone count variance significantly increased as total template count grew.

The assay was immunoSEQ multiplex PCR, and TCRdb's table has in-frame clones only and misses some. This table has approximately 110,000 clones, 75% to 90% appearing once. Turning to this clone: Antigen specificity is unknown.

Collection occurred without any documented infections or immune events in donors. Germline lookup yields CDR1 SNHLY and CDR2 FYNNEI. The junction had 17 bases not matched to a gene; V was cut back by 6 bases and J by 3 bases. CDR3 length equals 17 residues. Material for sequencing was blood. The chain carries TRBV2 and TRBJ2-7; 7 positions agree with TRBD1. This clonotype was obtained from a person between 18 and 75 years old in good health. This CDR3 reads CASSGTPSGQPFYEQYF. DNA of the CDR3: TGTGCCAGCAGCGGCACCCCCTCGGGACAGCCGTTCTACGAGCAGTACTTC.